This T cell receptor beta chain was recovered during a study of blood T cells in healthy people across ages. The CDR3 is 18 residues long. Germline V gene sequence: CDR1 MGHRA, CDR2 YSYEKL. V gave up 1 base and J gave up 0 bases; unmatched junction bases: 4. This clonotype was found a few times. The target antigen is unknown. Drawing of peripheral blood yielded approximately 10 milliliters from each donor. Through a sample-barcoded 5' primer and a J-beta primer mix, a second PCR was run for about 6 to 12 cycles. Tags on each cDNA molecule came from a template-switch adaptor with 12 random nucleotides. TCRdb re-derived calls from the 5' RACE reads in MiXCR, one entry per CDR3 protein. The sample yields over 950,000 distinct CDR3 sequences, roughly half seen once. Overall study findings and caveats: Older individuals had lower TCR beta diversity per million T cells (the decline was roughly linear).

The chain is built from TRBV4-1 and TRBJ2-3; TRBD2 agrees at 13 bases. The sequenced sample was blood. The sequence was collected from a woman in her sixties or seventies in good health. This CDR3 reads CASSQVGTSGTSTDTQYF. CDR3 nucleotide sequence: TGCGCCAGCAGCCAAGTCGGGACTAGCGGGACTAGCACAGATACGCAGTATTTT.